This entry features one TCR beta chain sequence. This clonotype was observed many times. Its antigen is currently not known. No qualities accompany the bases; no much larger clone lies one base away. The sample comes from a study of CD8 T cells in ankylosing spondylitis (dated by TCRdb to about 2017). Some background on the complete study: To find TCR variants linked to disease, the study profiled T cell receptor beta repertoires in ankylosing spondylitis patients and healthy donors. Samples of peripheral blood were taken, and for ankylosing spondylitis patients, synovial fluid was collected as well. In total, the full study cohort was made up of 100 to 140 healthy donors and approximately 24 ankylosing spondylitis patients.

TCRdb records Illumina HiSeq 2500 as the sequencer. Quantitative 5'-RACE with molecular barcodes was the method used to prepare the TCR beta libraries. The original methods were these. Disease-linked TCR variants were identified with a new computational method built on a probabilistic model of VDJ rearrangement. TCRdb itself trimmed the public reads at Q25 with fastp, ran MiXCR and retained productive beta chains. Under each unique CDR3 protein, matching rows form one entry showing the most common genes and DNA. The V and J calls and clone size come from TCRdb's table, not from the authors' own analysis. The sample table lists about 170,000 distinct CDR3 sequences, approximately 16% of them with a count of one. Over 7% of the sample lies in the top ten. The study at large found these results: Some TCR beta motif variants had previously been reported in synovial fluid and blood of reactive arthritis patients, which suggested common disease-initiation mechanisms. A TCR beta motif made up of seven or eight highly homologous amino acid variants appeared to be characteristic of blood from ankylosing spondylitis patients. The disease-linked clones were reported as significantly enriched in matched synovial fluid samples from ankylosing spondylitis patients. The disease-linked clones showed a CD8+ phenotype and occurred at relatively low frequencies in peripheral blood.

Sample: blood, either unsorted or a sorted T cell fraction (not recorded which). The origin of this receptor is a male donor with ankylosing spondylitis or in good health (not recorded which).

The DNA is as follows: TGCGCCAGCAGCGCCCGGGACAGCGTGAGTGAGCAGTTCTTC. Translation gives CASSARDSVSEQFF. The rearrangement combines TRBV5-1 with TRBJ2-1, with 7 middle bases fitting TRBD1. The germline V end is reduced by 4 bases and the J end by 9 bases; junction bases left unmatched: 10. The CDR3, from cysteine to phenylalanine, totals 14 residues. The DNA shown is the 42-base CDR3, in frame from base 1. Taken from the germline V gene, the CDR1 and CDR2 loops are SGHRS and YFSETQ.